The 3 T cell receptor beta chains given below trace back to one sample, sequenced in a study of PD-L1 blockade in urothelial cancer. Only in-frame clones appear in the TCRdb table, and some are missing; sequencing was by immunoSEQ multiplex PCR. The profile shows 45,000 or so clones, 70% to 90% of them singletons. The specimen was PBMCs, collected around atezolizumab (anti-PD-L1) treatment. The receptor set was obtained from a man of 80 years or more with urothelial cancer.

The J gene is TRBJ1-4, the V gene TRBV7-8; 7 nucleotides align to TRBD1. CDR1 SGHVS and CDR2 FQNEAQ come from the germline V gene. The CDR3 contains 15 residues. The J segment lost 6 bases and the V segment lost 3 bases, leaving 7 bases of the junction unmatched. CDR3 DNA: TGTGCCAGCAGCTTGCGAACAGGGGTGCATGAAAAACTGTTTTTT. Its protein product is CASSLRTGVHEKLFF.

The chain's CDR3 is CASSSGLAGAPGGDTQYF. In DNA, the CDR3 is TGCGCCAGCAGCTCGGGACTAGCGGGAGCCCCCGGAGGAGATACGCAGTATTTT. This sequence joins TRBV5-1 and TRBJ2-3; TRBD2 agrees at 14 bases. V shed 3 bases, J shed 5 bases, and the junction held 11 bases outside the gene matches. Looked up from germline, CDR1 is SGHRS and CDR2 is YFSETQ. CDR3 length: 18 amino acids.

This rearrangement joins TRBV4-1 to TRBJ2-5; 8 bases line up with TRBD2. The end of the DNA fits TRBJ2-7 better, so the J call may be wrong. This CDR3 comprises 16 residues. Germline CDR1 reads MGHRA; CDR2 reads YSYEKL. CDR3 sequence: CASSQDSGTRSYEQYF. CDR3 DNA sequence: TGCGCCAGCAGCCAAGATAGCGGGACCCGCTCCTACGAGCAGTACTTC.